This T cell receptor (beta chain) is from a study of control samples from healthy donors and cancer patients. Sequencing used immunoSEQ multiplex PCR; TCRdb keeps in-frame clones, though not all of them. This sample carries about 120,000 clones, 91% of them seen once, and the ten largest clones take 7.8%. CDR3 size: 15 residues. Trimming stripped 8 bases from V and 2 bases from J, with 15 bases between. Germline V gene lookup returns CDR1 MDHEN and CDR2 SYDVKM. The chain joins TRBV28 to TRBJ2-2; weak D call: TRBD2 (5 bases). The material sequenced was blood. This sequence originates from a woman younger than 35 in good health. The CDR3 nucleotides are TGTGCCAGCTTTTCCGGACTTTATAACACCGGGGAGCTGTTTTTT. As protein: CASFSGLYNTGELFF.